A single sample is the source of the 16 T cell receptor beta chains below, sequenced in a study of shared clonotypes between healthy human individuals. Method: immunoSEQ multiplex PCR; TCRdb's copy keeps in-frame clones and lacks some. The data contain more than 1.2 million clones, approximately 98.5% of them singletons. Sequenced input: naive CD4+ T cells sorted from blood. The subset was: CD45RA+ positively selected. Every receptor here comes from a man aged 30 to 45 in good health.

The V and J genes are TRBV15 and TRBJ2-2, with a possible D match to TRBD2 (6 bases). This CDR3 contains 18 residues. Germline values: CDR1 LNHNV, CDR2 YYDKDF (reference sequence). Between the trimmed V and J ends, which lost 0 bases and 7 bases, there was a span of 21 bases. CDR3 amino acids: CATSRDWRRAGTGGELFF. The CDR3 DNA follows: TGTGCCACCAGCAGAGATTGGAGGAGAGCGGGTACGGGCGGGGAGCTGTTTTTT. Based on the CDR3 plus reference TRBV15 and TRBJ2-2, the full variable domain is DAMVIQNPRYQVTQFGKPVTLSCSQTLNHNVMYWYQQKSSQAPKLLFHYYDKDFNNEADTPDNFQSRRPNTSFCFLDIRSPGLGDTAMYLCATSRDWRRAGTGGELFFGEGSRLTVL.

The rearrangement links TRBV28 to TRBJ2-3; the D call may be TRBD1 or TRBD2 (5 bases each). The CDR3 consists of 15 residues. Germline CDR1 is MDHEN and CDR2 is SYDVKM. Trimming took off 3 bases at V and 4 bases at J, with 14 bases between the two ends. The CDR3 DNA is TGTGCCAGCAGTTTTTTTTGGGGGAGTTCAGATACGCAGTATTTT. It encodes CASSFFWGSSDTQYF.

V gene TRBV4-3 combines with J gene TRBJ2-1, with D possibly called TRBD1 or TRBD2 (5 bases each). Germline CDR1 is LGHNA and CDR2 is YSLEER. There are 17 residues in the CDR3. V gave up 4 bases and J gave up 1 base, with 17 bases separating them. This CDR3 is CASSPRGRRSSYNEQFF. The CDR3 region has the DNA TGCGCCAGCAGCCCGAGGGGACGCCGGTCTTCCTACAATGAGCAGTTCTTC.

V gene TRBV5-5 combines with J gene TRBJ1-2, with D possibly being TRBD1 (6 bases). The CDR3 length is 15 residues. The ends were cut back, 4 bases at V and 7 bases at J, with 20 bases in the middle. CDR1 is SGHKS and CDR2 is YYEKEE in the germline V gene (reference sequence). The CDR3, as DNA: TGTGCCAGCAGCGATGGGCTTTACACAGGGTTTGGCTACACCTTC. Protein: CASSDGLYTGFGYTF.

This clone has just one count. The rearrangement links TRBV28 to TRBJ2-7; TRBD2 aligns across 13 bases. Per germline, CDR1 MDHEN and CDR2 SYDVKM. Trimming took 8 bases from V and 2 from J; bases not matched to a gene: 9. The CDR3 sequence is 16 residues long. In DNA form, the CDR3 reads TGTGCCAGCCCCCCGGCCGGGACTAGCGGGACCTACGAGCAGTACTTC. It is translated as CASPPAGTSGTYEQYF.

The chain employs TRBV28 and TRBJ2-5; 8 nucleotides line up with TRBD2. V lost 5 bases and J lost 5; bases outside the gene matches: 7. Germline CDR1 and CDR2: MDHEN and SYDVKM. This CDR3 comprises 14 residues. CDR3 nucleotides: TGTGCCAGCAGTAGGATCGGGGGGGCGGAGACCCAGTACTTC. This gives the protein CASSRIGGAETQYF.

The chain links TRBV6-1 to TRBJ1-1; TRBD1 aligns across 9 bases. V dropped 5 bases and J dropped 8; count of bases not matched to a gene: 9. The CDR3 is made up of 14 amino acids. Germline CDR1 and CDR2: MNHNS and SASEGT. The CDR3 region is CASSKITGGVEAFF. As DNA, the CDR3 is TGTGCCAGCAGTAAAATAACAGGGGGCGTAGAAGCTTTCTTT.

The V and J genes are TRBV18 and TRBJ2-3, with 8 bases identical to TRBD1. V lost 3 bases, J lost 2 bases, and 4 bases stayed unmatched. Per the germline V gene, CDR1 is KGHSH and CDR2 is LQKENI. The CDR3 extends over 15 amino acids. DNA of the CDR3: TGTGCCAGCTCACCGGACAGGGTAGACACAGATACGCAGTATTTT. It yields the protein CASSPDRVDTDTQYF.

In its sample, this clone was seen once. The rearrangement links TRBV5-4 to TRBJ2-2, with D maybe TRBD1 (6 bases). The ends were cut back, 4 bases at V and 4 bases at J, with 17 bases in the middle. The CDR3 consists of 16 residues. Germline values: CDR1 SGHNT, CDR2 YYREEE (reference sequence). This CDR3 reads CASSPPGDRGTGELFF. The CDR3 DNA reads TGTGCCAGCAGCCCGCCAGGGGATAGAGGCACCGGGGAGCTGTTTTTT.

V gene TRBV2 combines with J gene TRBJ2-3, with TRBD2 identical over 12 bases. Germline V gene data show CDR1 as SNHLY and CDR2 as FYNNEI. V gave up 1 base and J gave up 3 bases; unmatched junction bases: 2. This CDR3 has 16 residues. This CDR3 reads CASSEEGLAGTDTQYF. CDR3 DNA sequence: TGTGCCAGCAGTGAAGAAGGACTAGCGGGAACAGATACGCAGTATTTT.

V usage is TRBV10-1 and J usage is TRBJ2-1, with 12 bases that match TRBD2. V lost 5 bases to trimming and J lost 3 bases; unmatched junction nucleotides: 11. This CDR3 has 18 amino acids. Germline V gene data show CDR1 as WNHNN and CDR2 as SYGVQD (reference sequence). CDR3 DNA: TGCGCCAGCAGTCGGACTAGCGGGATCTTAACGGGCTACAATGAGCAGTTCTTC. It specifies CASSRTSGILTGYNEQFF.

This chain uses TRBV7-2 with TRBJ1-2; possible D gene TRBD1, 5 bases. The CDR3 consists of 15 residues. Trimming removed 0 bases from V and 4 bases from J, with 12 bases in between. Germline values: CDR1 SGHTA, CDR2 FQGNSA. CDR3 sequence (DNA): TGTGCCAGCAGCTTAGCGTTTCAGGGTGGCTATGGCTACACCTTC. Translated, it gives CASSLAFQGGYGYTF.

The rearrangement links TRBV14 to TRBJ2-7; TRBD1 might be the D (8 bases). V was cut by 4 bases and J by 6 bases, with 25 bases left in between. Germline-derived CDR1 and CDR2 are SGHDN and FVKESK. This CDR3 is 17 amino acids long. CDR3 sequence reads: CASSLIPTGGVIGEQYF. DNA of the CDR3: TGTGCCAGCAGCCTCATCCCCACAGGGGGGGTTATCGGCGAGCAGTACTTC.

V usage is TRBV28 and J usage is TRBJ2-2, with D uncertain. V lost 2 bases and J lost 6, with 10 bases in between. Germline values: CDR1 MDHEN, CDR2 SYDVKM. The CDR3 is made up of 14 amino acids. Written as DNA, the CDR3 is TGTGCCAGCAGTTTAACTCAGTCTCCCGGGGAGCTGTTTTTT. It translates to CASSLTQSPGELFF.

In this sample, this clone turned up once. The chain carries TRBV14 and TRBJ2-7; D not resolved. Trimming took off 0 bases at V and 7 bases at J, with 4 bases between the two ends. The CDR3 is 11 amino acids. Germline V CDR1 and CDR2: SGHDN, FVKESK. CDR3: CASSQDLEQYF. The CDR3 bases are TGTGCCAGCAGCCAAGATCTGGAGCAGTACTTC.

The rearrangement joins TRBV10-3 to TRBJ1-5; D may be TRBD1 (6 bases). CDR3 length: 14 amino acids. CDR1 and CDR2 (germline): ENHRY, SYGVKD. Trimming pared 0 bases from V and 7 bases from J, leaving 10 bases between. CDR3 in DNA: TGTGCCATCAGTGAGTCGGGGGGCCGACAGCCCCAGCATTTT. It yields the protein CAISESGGRQPQHF.